One sample yielded the 32 T cell receptor beta chains listed below, sequenced in a study of vaccination and CD4 T cells after COVID-19. Scientists ran DNA taken from cultured CD4+ T cells through the Oncomine TCR Beta short-read assay for sequencing. TCRdb reprocessed the PCR reads with MiXCR, giving one entry per CDR3 protein. The sample carries around 6,500 distinct CDR3 sequences, roughly 33% recorded once. As for treatment: 10-day PBMC culture with coronavirus spike peptide pools or control peptides (ViraFEST assay). From the unexposed donor, CD4+ T cells were collected ahead of the COVID-19 pandemic (2011-2018). Antigen specificity for these receptors is unknown. Sequences were obtained from CD4+ T cells from blood, cultured in vitro. These receptors came from a human donor in good health.

This rearrangement joins TRBV12-3 or TRBV12-4 to TRBJ1-6; D is uncertain. The CDR3 consists of 14 residues. V was trimmed by 5 bases and J by 9 bases, leaving 14 bases between them. The CDR3 here is CASSKDVLSSPLHF. Here the CDR3 DNA reads TGTGCCAGCAGTAAGGACGTCTTGAGTTCACCCCTCCACTTT.

The rearrangement uses TRBV5-1 and TRBJ2-3; D is perhaps TRBD2 (5 bases). The CDR3 is 11 amino acids. The V and J ends lost 7 bases and 5 bases respectively, with 8 bases between them. Germline-derived CDR1 and CDR2 are SGHRS and YFSETQ. For the CDR3, the DNA is TGCGCCAGCCGAGAGGGAGATACGCAGTATTTT. Protein product: CASREGDTQYF.

This clonotype was counted a few times. The chain has TRBV6-1 and TRBJ2-3; no firm D call. Germline CDR1 MNHNS, CDR2 SASEGT. With 7 bases removed from V and 6 bases from J, the gap between germline ends came to 14 bases. The CDR3 runs to 13 residues. CDR3 sequence: CASTRPVMDTQYF. DNA of the CDR3: TGTGCCAGCACTCGACCAGTCATGGATACGCAGTATTTT.

Remarks on this clonotype: At one end the junction does not follow the germline gene, possibly because of a read error. The chain carries TRBV10-3 and TRBJ1-1; 9 bases align to TRBD1. This CDR3 spans 14 amino acids. Per germline, CDR1 ENHRY and CDR2 SYGVKD. CDR3 residues: CVISETGGATEAFF. In DNA, the CDR3 is TGTGTCATCAGTGAGACAGGGGGGGCCACTGAAGCTTTCTTT.

This clonotype was seen more than once but under ten times. This chain connects TRBV20-1 to TRBJ1-6, with D perhaps matching TRBD1 (5 bases). Trimming pared 1 base from V and 9 bases from J, leaving 13 bases between. Germline V gene sequence: CDR1 DFQATT, CDR2 SNEGSKA (reference sequence). The CDR3 sequence is 14 residues long. The CDR3 reads CSARAPGSGSPLHF. In DNA form, the CDR3 reads TGCAGTGCTAGAGCCCCAGGGTCGGGTTCACCCCTCCACTTT.

This chain connects TRBV20-1 to TRBJ1-4; weak D call: TRBD1 (6 bases). V was trimmed by 3 bases and J by 6 bases, leaving 14 bases between them. CDR3 size: 14 residues. Looked up from germline, CDR1 is DFQATT and CDR2 is SNEGSKA (reference sequence). The CDR3 DNA reads as TGCAGTGCTAGTTTTACGACAGGACATGAAAAACTGTTTTTT. Protein sequence: CSASFTTGHEKLFF.

This clonotype was recorded a few times. The chain joins TRBV2 to TRBJ2-2; possibly TRBD1 or TRBD2 for D (5 bases each). The CDR3 spans 12 residues. Germline values: CDR1 SNHLY, CDR2 FYNNEI. V lost 8 bases to trimming and J lost 6 bases, with 10 bases between them. CDR3 bases: TGTGCCAGCGGGACCCCATCCGGGGAGCTGTTTTTT. Translating gives CASGTPSGELFF.

This chain uses TRBV10-1 with TRBJ1-2; tentatively, D is TRBD1 (5 bases). CDR3 size: 14 residues. Deletions cut 2 bases from V and 7 bases from J, with 14 bases between. Germline CDR1 is WNHNN and CDR2 is SYGVQD (reference sequence). CDR3 nucleotides: TGCGCCAGCAGTGAGACCCTGGGGCCGTCTGGCTACACCTTC. Translating gives CASSETLGPSGYTF.

J is TRBJ1-1 and V is TRBV6-1; D might be TRBD1 (6 bases). Germline values: CDR1 MNHNS, CDR2 SASEGT. The CDR3 runs 14 residues. V was trimmed by 5 bases and J by 1 base, leaving 11 bases between them. CDR3 in DNA: TGTGCCAGCAGTACAGGGAATCCGAACACTGAAGCTTTCTTT. It specifies CASSTGNPNTEAFF.

This rearrangement joins TRBV19 to TRBJ2-3; tentative D call: TRBD2 (5 bases). Germline CDR1 is LNHDA and CDR2 is SQIVND (reference sequence). V was pared by 9 bases and J by 4 bases, with 17 bases between. The CDR3 is 14 amino acids. The CDR3 protein is CASAQDFGADTQYF. Here the CDR3 DNA reads TGTGCCAGCGCCCAGGACTTTGGGGCAGATACGCAGTATTTT.

This rearrangement joins TRBV5-1 to TRBJ2-5; either TRBD1 or TRBD2 may supply D (5 bases each). Germline loops: CDR1 SGHRS, CDR2 YFSETQ. This CDR3 comprises 13 residues. Trimming took 4 bases from V and 9 from J, leaving 16 bases between them. The CDR3 DNA reads TGCGCCAGCAGCCTGGAATCAGGGCGGGCCCAGTACTTC. Protein: CASSLESGRAQYF.

The chain recombines TRBV7-9 with TRBJ2-3; perhaps TRBD2 as D (6 bases). Germline V gene lookup returns CDR1 SEHNR and CDR2 FQNEAQ (reference sequence). This CDR3 has 13 residues. With 4 bases removed from V and 4 bases from J, the gap between germline ends came to 9 bases. The CDR3 reads CASSWRGADTQYF. The CDR3 nucleotides read TGTGCCAGCAGCTGGCGGGGCGCAGATACGCAGTATTTT.

This clonotype was detected only a few times. The rearrangement uses TRBV20-1 and TRBJ2-5, with 14 nucleotides matching TRBD2. The germline gives CDR1 DFQATT, CDR2 SNEGSKA (reference sequence). This CDR3 is built from 17 residues. Germline trimming cut 1 base from V and 1 base from J; bases unmatched to any gene: 5. The CDR3 loop reads CSARGLAGGEPQETQYF. CDR3 in DNA: TGCAGTGCTAGAGGACTAGCGGGGGGGGAACCCCAAGAGACCCAGTACTTC.

V usage is TRBV5-1 and J usage is TRBJ1-1, with D perhaps matching TRBD1 (5 bases). The CDR3 is made up of 14 amino acids. V gave up 4 bases and J gave up 4 bases, with 14 bases separating them. Germline CDR1 SGHRS, CDR2 YFSETQ. CDR3 nucleotides: TGCGCCAGCAGCCCCGGGGGGAGGGCCACTGAAGCTTTCTTT. The encoded protein is CASSPGGRATEAFF.

This chain connects TRBV19 to TRBJ1-2; a weak D match, TRBD1 (5 bases). Germline CDR1 is LNHDA and CDR2 is SQIVND (reference sequence). Trimming pared 0 bases from V and 4 bases from J, leaving 12 bases between. The CDR3 spans 15 residues. CDR3 DNA sequence: TGTGCCAGTAGTATAGAGGGACGGGGACCCTATGGCTACACCTTC. Its protein product is CASSIEGRGPYGYTF.

The chain employs TRBV2 and TRBJ1-6, with D perhaps matching TRBD1 (6 bases). V shed 2 bases and J shed 5 bases, with 10 bases lying between them. CDR1 and CDR2 from the germline V gene are SNHLY and FYNNEI. There are 15 residues in the CDR3. CDR3 sequence reads: CASSERGAHNSPLHF. The DNA of the CDR3 is TGTGCCAGCAGTGAAAGGGGGGCTCATAATTCACCCCTCCACTTT.

Sample share makes this clonotype medium-sized. V usage is TRBV18 and J usage is TRBJ2-3; TRBD2 agrees at 7 bases. Trimming removed 4 bases from V and 0 bases from J; junction bases left unmatched: 4. The CDR3 is 15 residues long. CDR1 is KGHSH and CDR2 is LQKENI in the germline V gene. Here the CDR3 DNA reads TGTGCCAGCTCACGGGACTACCTTAGCACAGATACGCAGTATTTT. Protein sequence: CASSRDYLSTDTQYF.

Only a few counts were recorded for this clonotype. This chain joins TRBV6-5 and TRBJ1-5; D is unclear. V was trimmed by 2 bases and J by 4 bases, leaving 12 bases between them. In germline, CDR1 is MNHEY, CDR2 SVGAGI. The CDR3 has 15 residues. CDR3 residues: CASSYVAGSNQPQHF. CDR3 sequence (DNA): TGTGCCAGCAGTTACGTTGCAGGATCGAATCAGCCCCAGCATTTT.

This clonotype was seen a few times. The chain joins TRBV2 to TRBJ1-6; 9 bases match TRBD1. This CDR3 is built from 15 residues. Trimming took 4 bases from V and 5 from J; bases not matched to a gene: 3. CDR1 is SNHLY, CDR2 FYNNEI, per germline. The chain's CDR3 is CASSGQGVDNSPLHF. In nucleotides, the CDR3 is TGTGCCAGCAGTGGACAGGGGGTTGATAATTCACCCCTCCACTTT.

This clonotype was observed a handful of times. The chain combines TRBV7-9 with TRBJ2-5, with D possibly being TRBD2 (5 bases). With 4 bases removed from V and 4 bases from J, the gap between germline ends came to 19 bases. Germline values: CDR1 SEHNR, CDR2 FQNEAQ (reference sequence). This CDR3 is 16 amino acids long. The CDR3 DNA sequence: TGTGCCAGCAGCTCCATTGGGTTGAGGGTTTCAGAGACCCAGTACTTC. Its protein is CASSSIGLRVSETQYF.

This clonotype turned up a few times. This chain links TRBV6-5 with TRBJ2-2; a possible D gene is TRBD2 (6 bases). The germline gives CDR1 MNHEY, CDR2 SVGAGI. V was pared by 0 bases and J by 5 bases, with 16 bases between. This CDR3 is built from 17 residues. CDR3 in amino acids: CASSYSTGTLVTGELFF. The CDR3 DNA reads TGTGCCAGCAGTTACTCGACGGGGACTTTGGTGACCGGGGAGCTGTTTTTT.

J is TRBJ2-5 and V is TRBV21-1; TRBD1 reflects the table's D call only, with no check against the DNA. TRBV21-1 counts as a pseudogene. The CDR3 contains 17 residues. Here the CDR3 DNA reads TGTGCCAGCAGCCCCCCGAAGGACCCTACGTACCAAGAGACCCAGTACTTC. Translated: CASSPPKDPTYQETQYF.

The chain uses TRBV12-3 or TRBV12-4 and TRBJ1-1, with 11 bases identical to TRBD1. The J segment lost 4 bases and the V segment lost 8 bases, leaving 3 bases of the junction unmatched. This CDR3 contains 13 residues. For the CDR3, the DNA is TGTGCCAGCGGGGGACAGGGGGTCACTGAAGCTTTCTTT. Encoded protein: CASGGQGVTEAFF.

For this clonotype: One end of the junction varies from germline; a read error may be responsible. V gene TRBV7-3 combines with J gene TRBJ2-1; 11 bases are a match to TRBD2. Germline V CDR1 and CDR2: SGHTA, FQGTGA. CDR3 length equals 16 residues. The CDR3 here is CASRFRLAGTRDEQFF. CDR3 sequence (DNA): TGTGCTAGCAGATTCAGACTAGCGGGGACCAGGGATGAGCAGTTCTTC.

This clonotype was detected a few times. This CDR3 is CASSEQENTEAFF. CDR3 DNA sequence: TGCGCCAGCAGTGAACAGGAGAACACTGAAGCTTTCTTT. The rearrangement links TRBV10-1 to TRBJ1-1; D perhaps matches TRBD1 (5 bases). V lost 3 bases and J lost 1, with 6 bases in between. This CDR3 comprises 13 residues. Germline lookup yields CDR1 WNHNN and CDR2 SYGVQD (reference sequence).

In its sample, this clonotype was seen a few times. This rearrangement joins TRBV11-2 to TRBJ2-3; 8 bases are a match to TRBD2. The V gene's germline CDR1 is SGHAT and CDR2 FQNNGV. This CDR3 contains 14 residues. J gave up 6 bases and V 1 base, and 3 bases lay outside the gene matches. This CDR3 is CASSLVGGADTQYF. The CDR3 region has the DNA TGTGCCAGCAGCTTAGTCGGGGGGGCGGATACGCAGTATTTT.

The chain is built from TRBV19 and TRBJ2-7; D remains ambiguous. The CDR3 is 12 amino acids. V was pared by 5 bases and J by 3 bases, with 8 bases between. Per germline, CDR1 LNHDA and CDR2 SQIVND (reference sequence). The CDR3 region has the DNA TGTGCCAGTAGTCCCTCGGGCTACGAGCAGTACTTC. Translation: CASSPSGYEQYF.

The genes are TRBV30 and TRBJ1-3, with 8 positions matching TRBD1. In germline, CDR1 is GTSNPN, CDR2 SVGIG (reference sequence). The CDR3 consists of 12 residues. Germline trimming cut 5 bases from V and 8 bases from J; bases unmatched to any gene: 5. The chain's CDR3 is CAWGQGGDTIYF. The CDR3 region has the DNA TGTGCCTGGGGACAGGGAGGGGACACCATATATTTT.

This clonotype has only a few counts. The chain has TRBV7-2 and TRBJ2-2, with D possibly being TRBD2 (5 bases). Deletions cut 5 bases from V and 8 bases from J, with 9 bases between. Germline-derived CDR1 and CDR2 are SGHTA and FQGNSA. This CDR3 comprises 12 residues. CDR3 nucleotides: TGTGCCAGCAGCCCAGCGGTGGGGGAGCTGTTTTTT. Encoded protein: CASSPAVGELFF.

The chain joins TRBV2 to TRBJ1-2; tentative D call: TRBD1 (5 bases). The CDR3 extends over 12 amino acids. Germline V gives CDR1 SNHLY, CDR2 FYNNEI. With 10 bases removed from V and 4 bases from J, the gap between germline ends came to 13 bases. The CDR3: CATQGISYGYTF. CDR3 sequence (DNA): TGTGCCACCCAGGGAATCTCCTATGGCTACACCTTC.

The sample holds a few counts of this clonotype. The chain uses TRBV6-1 and TRBJ2-1; TRBD2 aligns across 10 bases. The CDR3 totals 12 residues. Germline V gene data show CDR1 as MNHNS and CDR2 as SASEGT. J was trimmed by 10 bases and V by 5 bases; bases with no gene match: 2. Here the CDR3 DNA reads TGTGCCAGCAGTATTAGCGGGGGGGAGCAGTTCTTC. Amino acids: CASSISGGEQFF.

This clonotype was observed a handful of times. V gene TRBV7-2 combines with J gene TRBJ2-7, with 8 nucleotides matching TRBD2. V gave up 2 bases and J gave up 0 bases; unmatched junction bases: 3. CDR3 length: 15 amino acids. Per the germline V gene, CDR1 is SGHTA and CDR2 is FQGNSA. CDR3 in DNA: TGTGCCAGCAGCTTACGGGCGGGGGGCTCCTACGAGCAGTACTTC. Protein product: CASSLRAGGSYEQYF.